Listed below are T cell receptor beta chains from one sample, sequenced in a study of blood T cell repertoires in COVID-19. Assay used: immunoSEQ multiplex PCR; TCRdb lists only in-frame clones, some missing. The data show under 300,000 clones, with 70% to 90% seen just once and 4.6% held by the top ten. Sequencing was performed on peripheral blood. All receptors come from a man aged 55 to 70 who had recovered from COVID-19. Both conserved end residues are part of each CDR3. The order of the fields is CDR3 length, clone size, D gene, V gene, J gene, CDR3 DNA, CDR3 protein. A D gene is named only where the DNA matches it firmly. Size is omitted from some rows. Given values are once, few, many or a class for expanded clones.

>14|.|.|TRBV6-5|TRBJ2-5
TGTGCCAGCACCCTCTCACAGGGATTGGAGACCCAGTACTTC
CASTLSQGLETQYF
>11|.|.|TRBV6-2/TRBV6-3|TRBJ2-7
TGTGCCAGCAGCAATAACTACGAGCAGTACTTC
CASSNNYEQYF
>14|.|.|TRBV27|TRBJ1-1
TGTGCCAGCAGGGCTGAGCTAGTCTCCACTGAAGCTTTCTTT
CASRAELVSTEAFF
>18|.|.|TRBV10-3|TRBJ2-3
TGTGCCATCAGTGAGTCGATATTGACGGGACAATCCACAGATACGCAGTATTTT
CAISESILTGQSTDTQYF
>16|.|TRBD2|TRBV27|TRBJ2-5
TGTGCCAGCAGGGAAACGAGCGGGGGGATTACGGGGACCCAGTACTTC
CASRETSGGITGTQYF
>19|.|TRBD1|TRBV5-6|TRBJ1-3
TGTGCCAGCAGCGCGGGAGGGCGTGGACAGGGGGCGGTTGGAAACACCATATATTTT
CASSAGGRGQGAVGNTIYF
>12|.|.|TRBV3-1/TRBV3-2|TRBJ2-1
TGTGCCAGCAGCCAAGTTGTCGGTGAGCAGTTCTTC
CASSQVVGEQFF
>18|.|TRBD1|TRBV28|TRBJ2-7
TGTGCCAGCAGTTTTGGCAGGGGGCGAATTGTTAGCTTCTACGAGCAGTACTTC
CASSFGRGRIVSFYEQYF
>15|.|.|TRBV7-2|TRBJ2-1
TGTGCCAGCAGCCCCCAAGCGGGCAGCTCGATTGCGCAGTTCTTC
CASSPQAGSSIAQFF
>17|.|.|TRBV5-6|TRBJ2-5
TGTGCCAGCAGCCCTGCCTGGACATTGAGTCGTGAAGAGACCCAGTACTTC
CASSPAWTLSREETQYF
>15|.|TRBD2|TRBV6-5|TRBJ2-7
TGTGCCAGCAGCCCCGGACTAGGGCACTCCTACGAGCAGTACTTC
CASSPGLGHSYEQYF
>15|.|.|TRBV4-2|TRBJ1-5
TGTGCCAGCAGCCAAGAGGGGGCAGCGGGACAGCCCCAGCATTTT
CASSQEGAAGQPQHF
>14|once|.|TRBV2|TRBJ2-4
TGTGCCAGCAAAGGAGGCCAGGAAGGAAGCATTCAGTACTTC
CASKGGQEGSIQYF
>13|few|TRBD2|TRBV12-3/TRBV12-4|TRBJ2-3
TGTGCCAGCCGGGGGGGCCGGACAGATACGCAGTATTTT
CASRGGRTDTQYF
>11|once|.|TRBV20-1|TRBJ2-1
TGCAGTGCTAGGTCCGGGAATGAGCAGTTCTTC
CSARSGNEQFF
>17|.|.|TRBV15|TRBJ1-2
TGTGCCACCAGCATCACCGAGACAACCACAGCTAACTATGGCTACACCTTC
CATSITETTTANYGYTF
>14|.|TRBD2|TRBV7-9|TRBJ2-1
TGTGCCAGCAGCTTCAGCGGGAACCACAATGAGCAGTTCTTC
CASSFSGNHNEQFF
>15|.|.|TRBV5-1|TRBJ1-3
TGCGCCAGCAGCTTCGGGACTCTAGGAGGAAACACCATATATTTT
CASSFGTLGGNTIYF
>15|few|.|TRBV20-1|TRBJ1-6
TGCAGTGCTAGTCTTTTCCGGGGAGATAATTCACCCCTCCACTTT
CSASLFRGDNSPLHF
>14|.|.|TRBV28|TRBJ2-3
TGTGCCAGCAGTCTGCCGACTCCCGCAGATACGCAGTATTTT
CASSLPTPADTQYF
>13|.|.|TRBV6-5|TRBJ2-1
TGTGCCAGCACCCCAGAAACATCGGGTGAGCAGTTCTTC
CASTPETSGEQFF
>16|.|TRBD2|TRBV2|TRBJ2-3
TGTGCCAGCAGTGAATTTCTAGCGGCTAGCACAGATACGCAGTATTTT
CASSEFLAASTDTQYF
>14|once|.|TRBV2|TRBJ2-5
TGTGCCAGCAGTGAAGGGTCAGTCCAAGAGACCCAGTACTTC
CASSEGSVQETQYF
>14|.|TRBD2|TRBV6-5|TRBJ2-7
TGTGCCAGCAGTAAGGGACTAGCGGGAGGCGAGCAGTACTTC
CASSKGLAGGEQYF
>15|.|TRBD1|TRBV5-1|TRBJ2-6
TGCGCCAGCAGCCGGGACAGGGTTGGGGCCAACGTCCTGACTTTC
CASSRDRVGANVLTF
>12|.|.|TRBV6-5|TRBJ1-5
TGTGCCAGCACAGAAATCAATCAGCCCCAGCATTTT
CASTEINQPQHF
>14|.|.|TRBV13|TRBJ2-1
TGTGCCAGCAGCCGACGCCCCAGGGTTGATGAGCAGTTCTTC
CASSRRPRVDEQFF
>18|.|TRBD2|TRBV4-1|TRBJ2-1
TGCGCCAGCAGCCACCCCTTCGTCGGCCTAGCGGGGGGCAATGAGCAGTTCTTC
CASSHPFVGLAGGNEQFF
>17|.|TRBD2|TRBV19|TRBJ2-2
TGTGCCAGTAGTATAAGTAGCGGGGGCGCGAACACCGGGGAGCTGTTTTTT
CASSISSGGANTGELFF
>14|.|TRBD2|TRBV5-4|TRBJ2-7
TGTGCCAGCAGCCCGGGGGGGCTAACCTACGAGCAGTACTTC
CASSPGGLTYEQYF
>15|.|TRBD2|TRBV19|TRBJ2-2
TGTGCCAGCTTACTAGCGGGGGGGCCCATCGGGGAGCTGTTTTTT
CASLLAGGPIGELFF
>17|.|.|TRBV4-1|TRBJ2-6
TGCGCCAGCAGCCAAGTTACCGGGATCTCTGGGGCCAACGTCCTGACTTTC
CASSQVTGISGANVLTF
>16|.|.|TRBV5-5|TRBJ2-5
TGTGCCAGCAGCAGGGGGGCGGGACTAACGGAAGAGACCCAGTACTTC
CASSRGAGLTEETQYF
>15|.|.|TRBV9|TRBJ1-6
TGTGCCAGCAGCGTAGGTAACTTGGATAATTCACCCCTCCACTTT
CASSVGNLDNSPLHF
>15|.|TRBD1|TRBV24-1|TRBJ2-7
TGTGCCACCAGTGATCCCGGGACAGGATCCTACGAGCAGTACTTC
CATSDPGTGSYEQYF
>14|.|TRBD2|TRBV29-1|TRBJ2-1
TGCAGCGTTACCCCCCCCGGGAGGGGAAGTGAGCAGTTCTTC
CSVTPPGRGSEQFF
>16|once|TRBD2|TRBV5-1|TRBJ2-1
TGCGCCAGCAGCTTGGGTGCGGGGGGGAATGACAATGAGCAGTTCTTC
CASSLGAGGNDNEQFF
>15|.|TRBD2|TRBV29-1|TRBJ2-5
TGCAGCGTTGATCGCCTAGCGGGGATCCAAGAGACCCAGTACTTC
CSVDRLAGIQETQYF
>16|.|.|TRBV28|TRBJ2-1
TGTGCCAGCAGCCCGTCGGCTAGCGCCGCCTACAATGAGCAGTTCTTC
CASSPSASAAYNEQFF
>17|once|TRBD1|TRBV19|TRBJ2-7
TGTGCCAGTAGTTCCGGGACAGGGGGTCCACGACGCTACGAGCAGTACTTC
CASSSGTGGPRRYEQYF
>16|.|TRBD2|TRBV18|TRBJ2-1
TGTGCCAGCTCACCACAAGCTAGCGGCTCCTACAATGAGCAGTTCTTC
CASSPQASGSYNEQFF
>15|few|.|TRBV28|TRBJ2-1
TGTGCCAGCACTTCCCCTGGCGGGTACTACAATGAGCAGTTCTTC
CASTSPGGYYNEQFF
>15|.|TRBD1|TRBV9|TRBJ2-2
TGTGCCAGCAGCGGAAGACAGGGGGCGACCGGGGAGCTGTTTTTT
CASSGRQGATGELFF
>12|.|.|TRBV7-9|TRBJ2-1
TGTGCCAGCAGCACGCACAGGAATGAGCAGTTCTTC
CASSTHRNEQFF
>14|.|TRBD2|TRBV4-2|TRBJ2-7
TGTGCCAGCAGCCTTAGCGGGACGGCCTACGAGCAGTACTTC
CASSLSGTAYEQYF
>17|.|TRBD1|TRBV7-6|TRBJ2-1
TGTGCCAGCAGCCGCCCCCGGACAGGGGTATCCTACAATGAGCAGTTCTTC
CASSRPRTGVSYNEQFF
>19|.|TRBD1|TRBV30|TRBJ1-6
TGTGCCTGGAGTGTTGGGAACAGGGGAATCAGCTCCTATAATTCACCCCTCCACTTT
CAWSVGNRGISSYNSPLHF
>14|.|TRBD1|TRBV5-1|TRBJ2-7
TGCGCCAGCAGCGCCGGGACAGGCCAGGACGAGCAGTACTTC
CASSAGTGQDEQYF
>14|.|.|TRBV4-2|TRBJ2-7
TGTGCCAGCAGCCAAGAACTTTACCCCTACGAGCAGTACTTC
CASSQELYPYEQYF
>16|few|TRBD2|TRBV2|TRBJ2-1
TGTGCCAGCAGTACGGGACTAGAGCGTGGGGCCATCTTCCCGTTCTTC
CASSTGLERGAIFPFF
>14|.|.|TRBV30|TRBJ2-7
TGTGCCTGGAGTGTAGGCGGAGTTGGCTACGAGCAGTACTTC
CAWSVGGVGYEQYF
>14|.|.|TRBV10-2|TRBJ2-1
TGCGCCAGTACGACTAGGCCCACGGAGGGTGAGCAGTTCTTC
CASTTRPTEGEQFF
>16|.|TRBD2|TRBV11-3|TRBJ2-2
TGTGCCAGCAGCCCCAGCGGGGGGTTGAACACCGGGGAGCTGTTTTTT
CASSPSGGLNTGELFF
>15|.|TRBD1|TRBV19|TRBJ1-1
TGTGCCAGTAGTAAAGAGGGACAGGGAGACACTGAAGCTTTCTTT
CASSKEGQGDTEAFF
>14|.|TRBD2|TRBV10-3|TRBJ2-5
TGTGCCATCGGGGCTAGCGGGGGGGAAGAGACCCAGTACTTC
CAIGASGGEETQYF